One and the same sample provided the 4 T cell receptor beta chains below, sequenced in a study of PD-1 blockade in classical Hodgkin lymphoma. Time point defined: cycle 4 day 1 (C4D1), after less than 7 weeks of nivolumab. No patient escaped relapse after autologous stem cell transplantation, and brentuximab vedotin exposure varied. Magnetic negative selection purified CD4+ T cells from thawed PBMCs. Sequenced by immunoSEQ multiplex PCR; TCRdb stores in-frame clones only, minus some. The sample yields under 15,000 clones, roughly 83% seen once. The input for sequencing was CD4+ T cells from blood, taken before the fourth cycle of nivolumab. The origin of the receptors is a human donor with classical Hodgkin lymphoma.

In nucleotides, the CDR3 is TGTGCCAGCAGTTACTCGGCCCAGGGGGGGAACTATGGCTACACCTTC. Residues: CASSYSAQGGNYGYTF. The genes are TRBV6-6 and TRBJ1-2; 7 nucleotides agree with TRBD1. There are 16 residues in the CDR3. V shed 0 bases, J shed 2 bases, and the junction held 6 bases outside the gene matches. Germline CDR1 MNHNY, CDR2 SVGAGI (reference sequence).

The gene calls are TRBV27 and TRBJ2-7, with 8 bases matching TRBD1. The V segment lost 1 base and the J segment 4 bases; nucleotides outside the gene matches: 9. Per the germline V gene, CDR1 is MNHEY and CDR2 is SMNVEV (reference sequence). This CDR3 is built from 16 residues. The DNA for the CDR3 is TGTGCCAGCAGTTTATACAGGGGGTCTGCTGAGTACGAGCAGTACTTC. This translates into CASSLYRGSAEYEQYF.

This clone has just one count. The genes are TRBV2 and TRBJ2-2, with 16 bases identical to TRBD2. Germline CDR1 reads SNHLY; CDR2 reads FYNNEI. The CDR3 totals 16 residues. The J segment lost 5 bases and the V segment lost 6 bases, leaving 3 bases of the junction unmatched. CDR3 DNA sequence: TGTGCCAGCAGGGGGGGACTAGCGGGAGGGACCGGGGAGCTGTTTTTT. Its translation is CASRGGLAGGTGELFF.

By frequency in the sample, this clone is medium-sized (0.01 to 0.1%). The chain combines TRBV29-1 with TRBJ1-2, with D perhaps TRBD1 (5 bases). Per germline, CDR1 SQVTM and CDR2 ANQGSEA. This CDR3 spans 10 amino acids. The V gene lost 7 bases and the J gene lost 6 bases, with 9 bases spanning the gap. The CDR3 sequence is CSADSDGYTF. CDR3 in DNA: TGCAGCGCCGACAGCGATGGCTACACCTTC.